The 8 T cell receptor beta chains presented below share a single source sample, sequenced in a study of cytomegalovirus exposure and HLA in healthy donors. Assay used: immunoSEQ multiplex PCR; TCRdb lists only in-frame clones, some missing. The top ten hold over 3% of the sample, which has 90,000 to 110,000 clones, 85% to 90% seen once. Sequencing was performed on PBMCs. The receptors shown here come from a woman in her late teens or twenties in good health and CMV-seropositive.

This clone appeared once. The V gene is TRBV5-1, the J gene TRBJ1-6; possibly TRBD1 for D (6 bases). Per the germline V gene, CDR1 is SGHRS and CDR2 is YFSETQ. V dropped 0 bases and J dropped 0 bases, with 13 bases sitting between them. CDR3 length equals 18 residues. The CDR3 DNA follows: TGCGCCAGCAGCTTGGTTGGACAGACGAGCTCCTATAATTCACCCCTCCACTTT. It is translated as CASSLVGQTSSYNSPLHF.

This chain uses TRBV5-4 with TRBJ1-4, with 10 bases matching TRBD1. The CDR3 loop spans 15 amino acids. CDR1 is SGHNT and CDR2 is YYREEE in the germline V gene (reference sequence). J was trimmed by 7 bases and V by 0 bases; bases with no gene match: 3. CDR3 loop: CASSLGGQGGEKLFF. The CDR3 bases are TGTGCCAGCAGCTTGGGAGGACAGGGGGGTGAAAAACTGTTTTTT.

The chain combines TRBV4-2 with TRBJ2-3, with 14 bases aligning to TRBD2. J lost 7 bases, V lost 3 bases, and 9 bases had no gene match. The CDR3 has 17 residues. The germline CDR1 and CDR2 sequences are LGHNA and YNFKEQ. DNA of the CDR3: TGTGCCAGCAGCCAGGAGAGGACTAGCGGGGGGCTAAATACGCAGTATTTT. Translation gives CASSQERTSGGLNTQYF.

A remark on this clone: A junction end diverges from the germline sequence, so it may reflect a read error. V and J are TRBV7-9 and TRBJ2-5; 12 bases are a match to TRBD2. Germline loops: CDR1 SEHNR, CDR2 FQNEAQ (reference sequence). This CDR3 has 15 amino acids. The CDR3 loop reads CASILSASGRGTQYF. Here the CDR3 DNA reads TGTGCCAGCATCTTAAGTGCTAGCGGGAGGGGGACCCAGTACTTC.

The chain employs TRBV27 and TRBJ1-1; no definite D call. Germline V gives CDR1 MNHEY, CDR2 SMNVEV (reference sequence). The CDR3 contains 15 residues. Trimming pared 0 bases from V and 1 base from J, leaving 9 bases between. For the CDR3, the DNA is TGTGCCAGCAGTTTATCTTGGGGAGCGAACACTGAAGCTTTCTTT. Protein product: CASSLSWGANTEAFF.

The J gene is TRBJ2-7, the V gene TRBV4-2; maybe TRBD1 (6 bases). This CDR3 contains 16 residues. Per the germline V gene, CDR1 is LGHNA and CDR2 is YNFKEQ. V was shortened by 1 base and J by 3 bases, with 16 bases between the two germline ends. DNA for the CDR3: TGTGCCAGCAGCCAAGGAATCCGGGACAACCTCTACGAGCAGTACTTC. Protein product: CASSQGIRDNLYEQYF.

The chain employs TRBV7-2 and TRBJ1-1; D is possibly TRBD1 (6 bases). Trimming cost V 6 bases and J 6 bases, with 20 bases left between them. CDR3 length: 15 amino acids. CDR1 SGHTA and CDR2 FQGNSA come from the germline V gene. CDR3 loop: CASRGSSDSGAEAFF. In DNA form, the CDR3 reads TGTGCCAGCAGGGGGTCCTCGGACAGCGGAGCTGAAGCTTTCTTT.

V gene TRBV10-3 combines with J gene TRBJ1-6; TRBD1 is a possible D gene (5 bases). V was clipped by 6 bases and J by 8 bases, with 11 bases between them. CDR1 and CDR2 (germline): ENHRY, SYGVKD. There are 13 residues in the CDR3. The CDR3 spells CAISGRGDSPLHF. DNA for the CDR3: TGTGCCATCAGCGGGCGGGGGGATTCACCCCTCCACTTT.